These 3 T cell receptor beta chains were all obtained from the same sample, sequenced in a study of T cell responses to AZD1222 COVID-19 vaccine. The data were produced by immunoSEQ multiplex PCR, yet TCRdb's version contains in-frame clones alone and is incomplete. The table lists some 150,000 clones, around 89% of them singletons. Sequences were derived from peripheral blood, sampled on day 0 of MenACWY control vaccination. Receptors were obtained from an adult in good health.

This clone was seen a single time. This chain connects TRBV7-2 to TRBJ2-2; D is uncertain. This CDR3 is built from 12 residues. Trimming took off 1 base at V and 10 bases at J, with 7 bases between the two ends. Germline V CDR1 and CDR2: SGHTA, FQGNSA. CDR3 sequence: CASSLGILELFF. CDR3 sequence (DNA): TGTGCCAGCAGCTTAGGGATTCTGGAGCTGTTTTTT. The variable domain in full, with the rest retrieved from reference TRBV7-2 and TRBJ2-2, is GAGVSQSPSNKVTEKGKDVELRCDPISGHTALYWYRQSLGQGLEFLIYFQGNSAPDKSGLPSDRFSAERTGGSVSTLTIQRTQQEDSAVYLCASSLGILELFFGEGSRLTVL.

In DNA, the CDR3 is TGTGCCAGCTCACCAACTAGCGAGAAGAACACCGGGGAGCTGTTTTTT. Its protein product is CASSPTSEKNTGELFF. The chain has TRBV18 and TRBJ2-2, with 7 bases aligning to TRBD2. Per germline, CDR1 KGHSH and CDR2 LQKENI. This CDR3 comprises 16 residues. V gave up 2 bases and J gave up 1 base; unmatched junction bases: 4.

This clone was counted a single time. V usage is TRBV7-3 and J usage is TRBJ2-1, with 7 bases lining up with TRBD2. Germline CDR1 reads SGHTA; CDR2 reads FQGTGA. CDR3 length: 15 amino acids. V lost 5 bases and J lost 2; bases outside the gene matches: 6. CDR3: CASSPRTSAYNEQFF. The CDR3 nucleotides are TGTGCCAGCAGCCCCAGGACTAGTGCCTACAATGAGCAGTTCTTC.